This entry features one TCR beta chain sequence. The data belong to a study of T cells after somatic rescue of genetic block. Germline V gene data show CDR1 as SGHDN and CDR2 as FVKESK. The ends were cut back, 4 bases at V and 4 bases at J, with 25 bases in the middle. This CDR3 is 18 amino acids long. Libraries were prepared by immunoSEQ multiplex PCR; TCRdb keeps only in-frame clonotypes and omits some of them. The sample comprises 70,000 to 95,000 clones, over 80% of which are singletons, and around 1.5% rests with the top ten. The TCR was taken from a woman younger than 35. This sequence joins TRBV14 and TRBJ1-2; D gene unclear. Material: peripheral blood mononuclear cells (PBMCs). CDR3 loop: CASSLTAKIFPFAYGYTF. CDR3 bases: TGTGCCAGCAGCCTCACCGCAAAAATCTTCCCCTTCGCCTATGGCTACACCTTC.